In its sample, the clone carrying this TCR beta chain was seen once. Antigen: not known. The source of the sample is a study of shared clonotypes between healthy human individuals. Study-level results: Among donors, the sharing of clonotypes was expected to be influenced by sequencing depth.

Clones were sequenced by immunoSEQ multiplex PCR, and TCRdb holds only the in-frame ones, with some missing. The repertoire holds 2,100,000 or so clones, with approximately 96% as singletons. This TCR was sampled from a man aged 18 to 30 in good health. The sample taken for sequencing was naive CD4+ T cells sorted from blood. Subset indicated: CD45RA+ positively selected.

This CDR3 is CASSRGLGGQETQYF. DNA of the CDR3: TGTGCCAGCAGTCGAGGGCTTGGCGGCCAAGAGACCCAGTACTTC. The V gene is TRBV7-2, the J gene TRBJ2-5; D is possibly TRBD2 (5 bases). The germline V gene has CDR1 SGHTA and CDR2 FQGNSA. V was cut by 6 bases and J by 1 base, with 15 bases left in between. This CDR3 spans 15 amino acids.